This T cell receptor (beta chain) was sequenced during a study of T cells in tuberculosis. Time point: new active TB diagnosis, blood taken before or within 7 days of starting treatment. Looked up from germline, CDR1 is MNHNY and CDR2 is SVGAGI (reference sequence). The CDR3 is 16 amino acids. With 0 bases clipped from V and 7 bases from J, the junction kept 7 bases outside the gene matches. Only one count was recorded for this clone. Profiling relied on immunoSEQ multiplex PCR, and the TCRdb table lists in-frame clones only, not all of them. The sample holds some 30,000 clones, about 83% seen once. The sample was PBMCs, taken at tuberculosis diagnosis. The gene calls are TRBV6-6 and TRBJ2-1; 9 bases are shared with TRBD2. The origin of this receptor is an adult with tuberculosis. CDR3 coding DNA: TGTGCCAGCAGTTACTCGGCTAGCGGGAAGAATAATGAGCAGTTCTTC. Residues: CASSYSASGKNNEQFF.